The sample holds a few counts of the clone carrying this T cell receptor beta chain. Rectal tissue came from one to two pinch biopsies taken at colonoscopy. This record comes from a study of pediatric ulcerative colitis. Libraries were prepared by immunoSEQ multiplex PCR; TCRdb keeps only in-frame clonotypes and omits some of them. Here the sample spans 40,000 to 55,000 clones, roughly 79% being singletons. The sample taken for sequencing was gut tissue. This receptor was obtained from a girl aged 10-17 years with moderate ulcerative colitis.

Written as DNA, the CDR3 is TGCGCCAGCAGTGAGATGAGGCAAGAGACCCAGTACTTC. Protein product: CASSEMRQETQYF. The chain recombines TRBV10-1 with TRBJ2-5, with D unclear. Trimming cost V 2 bases and J 2 bases, with 6 bases left between them. The germline V gene has CDR1 WNHNN and CDR2 SYGVQD (reference sequence). The CDR3 runs to 13 residues.